These 9 T cell receptor beta chains came from one sample sequenced in a study of regulatory T cells in long-lasting Graves disease. Time point given: newly diagnosed GD, antithyroid drugs for less than 3 months. From PBMCs, RNA was extracted and then used to make the TCR library. Assembly of TCR beta libraries relied on iRepertoire HTBI primers together with Arm-PCR of CDR3 regions. Each CDR3 protein gets one entry after TCRdb re-called the multiplex PCR reads with MiXCR. The repertoire includes a few hundred thousand distinct CDR3 sequences, 10% to 15% of them detected once, and under 20% sits in the top ten. This sample also belongs to another study, concerning T cells in Graves' hyperthyroidism and ophthalmopathy.

This sample comprised peripheral blood mononuclear cells (PBMCs), obtained at new diagnosis, from a patient treated with antithyroid drugs. Every receptor here comes from a woman younger than 35 with Graves disease.

This clonotype came up many times. The chain recombines TRBV12-3 or TRBV12-4 with TRBJ2-3; D uncertain. V lost 6 bases to trimming and J lost 0 bases, with 10 bases between them. The CDR3 loop spans 14 amino acids. CDR3 sequence (DNA): TGTGCCAGCAGCGCCTTGGGGAGCACAGATACGCAGTATTTT. As protein: CASSALGSTDTQYF.

The sample holds many counts of this clonotype. The chain uses TRBV7-2 and TRBJ1-6, with a tentative D call TRBD1 (5 bases). Germline V gives CDR1 SGHTA, CDR2 FQGNSA. Trimming took off 5 bases at V and 0 bases at J, with 14 bases between the two ends. The CDR3 spans 17 residues. The CDR3 loop is CASSHMGPSSYNSPLHF. For the CDR3, the DNA is TGTGCCAGCAGCCACATGGGACCAAGCTCCTATAATTCACCCCTCCACTTT.

This clonotype was found many times. The V call is TRBV11-2, the J call TRBJ2-1, with TRBD2 identical over 7 bases. Germline CDR1 and CDR2: SGHAT and FQNNGV. V shed 9 bases and J 3 bases; nucleotides not matched to a gene: 8. The CDR3 has 14 amino acids. The CDR3 nucleotides are TGTGCCAGTACCGGGAGGCGCGTCTACAATGAGCAGTTCTTC. Translating it yields CASTGRRVYNEQFF.

This clonotype came up many times. The chain couples TRBV11-2 to TRBJ2-1, with 7 bases fitting TRBD2. The V segment lost 3 bases and the J segment 8 bases; nucleotides outside the gene matches: 4. The CDR3 covers 13 residues. Germline CDR1 and CDR2: SGHAT and FQNNGV. The CDR3 loop is CASSFERGDEQFF. Here the CDR3 DNA reads TGTGCCAGCAGCTTCGAGCGGGGCGATGAGCAGTTCTTC.

The chain employs TRBV6-9 and TRBJ2-1, with D unclear. CDR3 length equals 16 residues. V lost 3 bases and J 9 bases, leaving 21 bases between the germline ends. Germline V gene data show CDR1 as MNHGY and CDR2 as SVAAGI. Here the CDR3 reads CASSYPQLRRHGEQFF. The CDR3 region has the DNA TGTGCCAGCAGTTACCCGCAACTTCGAAGGCACGGTGAGCAGTTCTTC.

The V and J genes are TRBV12-3 or TRBV12-4 and TRBJ1-3, with D perhaps TRBD1 (5 bases). The CDR3 loop spans 16 amino acids. V lost 4 bases to trimming and J lost 1 base, with 14 bases between them. CDR3 residues: CASSSPTVPSGNTIYF. The CDR3, as DNA: TGTGCCAGCAGTTCGCCGACAGTTCCTTCTGGAAACACCATATATTTT.

The chain recombines TRBV7-9 with TRBJ2-1; D is undetermined. V dropped 4 bases and J dropped 10 bases, with 14 bases sitting between them. The CDR3 contains 13 residues. In germline, CDR1 is SEHNR, CDR2 FQNEAQ (reference sequence). The CDR3 loop is CASSSKANLEQFF. The CDR3 DNA follows: TGTGCCAGCAGCTCAAAGGCCAACCTGGAGCAGTTCTTC.

The genes are TRBV30 and TRBJ2-7; 13 positions match TRBD2. The J segment lost 2 bases and the V segment lost 5 bases, leaving 0 bases of the junction unmatched. The germline V gene has CDR1 GTSNPN and CDR2 SVGIG (reference sequence). CDR3 length equals 13 residues. The CDR3 spells CAWGTSGTYEQYV. The CDR3 coding sequence is TGTGCCTGGGGGACTAGCGGGACCTACGAGCAGTACGTC.

There are many counts of this clonotype. The V and J genes are TRBV12-3 or TRBV12-4 and TRBJ2-7; 7 bases are a match to TRBD1. J gave up 5 bases and V 2 bases, and 6 bases lay outside the gene matches. The CDR3 spans 14 residues. As DNA, the CDR3 is TGTGCCAGCAGTTTAAGCAGGGGGACGGACGAGCAGTACTTC. Translated, it gives CASSLSRGTDEQYF.